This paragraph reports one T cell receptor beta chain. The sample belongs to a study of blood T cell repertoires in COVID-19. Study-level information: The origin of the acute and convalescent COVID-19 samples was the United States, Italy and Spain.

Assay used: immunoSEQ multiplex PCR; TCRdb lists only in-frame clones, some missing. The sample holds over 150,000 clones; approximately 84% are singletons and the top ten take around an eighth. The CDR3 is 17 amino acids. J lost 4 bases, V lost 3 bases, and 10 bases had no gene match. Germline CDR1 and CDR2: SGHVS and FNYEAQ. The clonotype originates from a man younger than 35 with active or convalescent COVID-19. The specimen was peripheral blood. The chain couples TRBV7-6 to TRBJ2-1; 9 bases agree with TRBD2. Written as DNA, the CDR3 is TGTGCCAGCAGCTTGGGCGGGAGGGAAATGGGATACAATGAGCAGTTCTTC. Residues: CASSLGGREMGYNEQFF.